The present T cell receptor (beta chain) was sequenced within a study of Graves' ophthalmopathy and Graves' hyperthyroidism. Findings and limits, study-wide: Ophthalmopathy could be told apart from stable hyperthyroidism by a 13-signature model (around 90% sensitivity, about 80% specificity).

This clonotype was recorded many times. Its antigen is as yet unknown. The V end was cut by 4 bases, the J end by 7 bases, with 14 bases between. The CDR3 covers 15 residues. The V gene's germline CDR1 is MNHEY and CDR2 SVGAGI. Certain patients were not enrolled. These were patients with other autoimmune diseases, uncontrolled infections, pregnancy or lactation. Clinicians diagnosed using symptoms, serum thyroxine, TRAb, thyroid ultrasound and orbital computed tomography. Transcripts of RNA were the source for amplifying TCR beta CDR3 regions. Second-round multiplex PCR came after a first-round RT-PCR that employed HTBI primers. TCRdb re-called the multiplex PCR reads through MiXCR, storing one row per CDR3 protein. The sample comprises roughly 1.1 million distinct CDR3 sequences, less than 45% of which are singletons, and 8.5% to 14% rests with the top ten.

The rearrangement joins TRBV6-5 to TRBJ1-6, with D possibly matching TRBD1 (5 bases). The sample consisted of peripheral blood or thyroid tissue (not recorded which). The clonotype was recovered from an adult man with Graves' hyperthyroidism. The CDR3 DNA reads TGTGCCAGCAGTTCGGCGCCAGGGTGGAATTCACCCCTCCACTTT. It codes for CASSSAPGWNSPLHF.